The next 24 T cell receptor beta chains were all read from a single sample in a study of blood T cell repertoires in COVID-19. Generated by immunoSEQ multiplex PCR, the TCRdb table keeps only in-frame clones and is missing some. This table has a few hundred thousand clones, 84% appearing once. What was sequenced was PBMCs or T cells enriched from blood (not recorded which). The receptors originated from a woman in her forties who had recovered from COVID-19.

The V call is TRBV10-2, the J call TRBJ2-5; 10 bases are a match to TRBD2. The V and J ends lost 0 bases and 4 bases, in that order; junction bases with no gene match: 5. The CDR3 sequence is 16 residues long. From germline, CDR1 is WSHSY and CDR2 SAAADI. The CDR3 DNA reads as TGCGCCAGCAGTGAGTCTTCAGCGGGAGGGGGAGAGACCCAGTACTTC. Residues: CASSESSAGGGETQYF.

CDR3 sequence reads: CASSLMRSSYNEQFF. Written as DNA, the CDR3 is TGCGCCAGCAGCTTGATGCGGTCCTCCTACAATGAGCAGTTCTTC. The V call is TRBV5-1, the J call TRBJ2-1; D is ambiguous. The CDR3 consists of 15 residues. The germline V and J ends were trimmed by 1 base and 0 bases, with 8 bases remaining between them. Looked up from germline, CDR1 is SGHRS and CDR2 is YFSETQ. The full variable domain, its missing parts supplied by reference TRBV5-1 and TRBJ2-1, is KAGVTQTPRYLIKTRGQQVTLSCSPISGHRSVSWYQQTPGQGLQFLFEYFSETQRNKGNFPGRFSGRQFSNSRSEMNVSTLELGDSALYLCASSLMRSSYNEQFFGPGTRLTVL.

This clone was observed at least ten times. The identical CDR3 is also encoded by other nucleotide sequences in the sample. The CDR3 DNA reads as TGCAGCGTTGCGGGGGGGGCAGGGGGTTGGACTTTTACCAAAAACATTCAGTACTTC. This sequence encodes CSVAGGAGGWTFTKNIQYF. The chain employs TRBV29-1 and TRBJ2-4, with D possibly TRBD2 on 8 matching bases. CDR3 length: 19 amino acids. Germline V gene sequence: CDR1 SQVTM, CDR2 ANQGSEA. V was cut by 4 bases and J by 2 bases, with 27 bases left in between.

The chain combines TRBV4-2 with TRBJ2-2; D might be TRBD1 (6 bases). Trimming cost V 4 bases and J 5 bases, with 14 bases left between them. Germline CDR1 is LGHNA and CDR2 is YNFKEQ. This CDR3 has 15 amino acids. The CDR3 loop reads CASSLRGFETGELFF. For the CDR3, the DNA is TGTGCCAGCAGCCTCAGGGGTTTTGAAACCGGGGAGCTGTTTTTT.

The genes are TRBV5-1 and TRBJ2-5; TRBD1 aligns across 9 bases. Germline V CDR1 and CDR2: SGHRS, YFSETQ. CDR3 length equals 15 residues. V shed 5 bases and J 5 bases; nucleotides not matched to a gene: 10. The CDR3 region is CASSFSGTGLETQYF. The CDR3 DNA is TGCGCCAGCAGTTTCTCCGGGACAGGGTTGGAGACCCAGTACTTC.

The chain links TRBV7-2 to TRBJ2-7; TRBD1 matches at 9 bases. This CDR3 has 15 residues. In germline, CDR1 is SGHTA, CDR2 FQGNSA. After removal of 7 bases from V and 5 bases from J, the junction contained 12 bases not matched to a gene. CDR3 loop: CASTFTGTGRDEQYF. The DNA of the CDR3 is TGTGCCAGCACCTTTACCGGGACAGGGAGAGACGAGCAGTACTTC.

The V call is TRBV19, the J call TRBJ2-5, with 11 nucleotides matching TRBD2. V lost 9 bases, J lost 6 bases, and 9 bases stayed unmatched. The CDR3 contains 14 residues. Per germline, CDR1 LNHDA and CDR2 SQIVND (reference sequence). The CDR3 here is CASGRTSGFQTQYF. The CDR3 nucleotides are TGTGCCAGCGGAAGGACTAGCGGGTTTCAGACCCAGTACTTC. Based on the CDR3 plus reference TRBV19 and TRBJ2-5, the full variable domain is DGGITQSPKYLFRKEGQNVTLSCEQNLNHDAMYWYRQDPGQGLRLIYYSQIVNDFQKGDIAEGYSVSREKKESFPLTVTSAQKNPTAFYLCASGRTSGFQTQYFGPGTRLLVL.

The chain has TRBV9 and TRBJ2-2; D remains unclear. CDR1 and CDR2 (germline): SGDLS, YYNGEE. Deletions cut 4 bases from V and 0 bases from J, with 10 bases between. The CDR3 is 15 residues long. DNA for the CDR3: TGTGCCAGCAGCCAGAGACTGGCGAACACCGGGGAGCTGTTTTTT. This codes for CASSQRLANTGELFF. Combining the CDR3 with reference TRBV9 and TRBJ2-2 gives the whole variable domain DSGVTQTPKHLITATGQRVTLRCSPRSGDLSVYWYQQSLDQGLQFLIQYYNGEERAKGNILERFSAQQFPDLHSELNLSSLELGDSALYFCASSQRLANTGELFFGEGSRLTVL.

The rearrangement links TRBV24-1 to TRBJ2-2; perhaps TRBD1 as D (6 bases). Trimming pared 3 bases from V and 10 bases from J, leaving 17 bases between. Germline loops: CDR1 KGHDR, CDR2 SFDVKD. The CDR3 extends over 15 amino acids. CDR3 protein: CATSDPRTEAAELFF. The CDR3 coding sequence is TGTGCCACCAGTGATCCCCGGACAGAAGCGGCGGAGCTGTTTTTT.

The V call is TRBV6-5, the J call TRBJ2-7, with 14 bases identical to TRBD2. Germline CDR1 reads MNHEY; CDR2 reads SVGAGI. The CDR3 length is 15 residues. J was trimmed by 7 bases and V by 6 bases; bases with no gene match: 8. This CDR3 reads CASRRTSGGRSEQYV. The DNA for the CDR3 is TGTGCCAGCAGGCGGACTAGCGGGGGGCGCTCTGAGCAGTACGTC.

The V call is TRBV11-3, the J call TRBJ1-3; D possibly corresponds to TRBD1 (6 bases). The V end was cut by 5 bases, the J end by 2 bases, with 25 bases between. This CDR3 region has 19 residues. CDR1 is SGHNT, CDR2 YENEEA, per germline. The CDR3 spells CASSPGHLGGRSPGNTIYF. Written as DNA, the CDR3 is TGTGCCAGCAGCCCAGGACATCTGGGGGGGCGATCTCCTGGAAACACCATATATTTT. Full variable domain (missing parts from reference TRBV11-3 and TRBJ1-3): EAGVVQSPRYKIIEKKQPVAFWCNPISGHNTLYWYLQNLGQGPELLIRYENEEAVDDSQLPKDRFSAERLKGVDSTLKIQPAELGDSAVYLCASSPGHLGGRSPGNTIYFGEGSWLTVV.

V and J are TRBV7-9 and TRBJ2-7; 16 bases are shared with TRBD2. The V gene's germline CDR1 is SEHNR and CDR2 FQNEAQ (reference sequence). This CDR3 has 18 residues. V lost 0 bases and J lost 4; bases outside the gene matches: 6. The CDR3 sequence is CASSLAPGTSGRGYEQYV. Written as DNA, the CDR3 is TGTGCCAGCAGCTTAGCCCCCGGGACTAGCGGGAGGGGTTACGAGCAGTACGTC.

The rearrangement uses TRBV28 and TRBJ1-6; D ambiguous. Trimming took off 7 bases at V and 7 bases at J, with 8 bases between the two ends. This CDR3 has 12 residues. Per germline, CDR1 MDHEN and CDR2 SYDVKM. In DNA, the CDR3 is TGTGCCAGCACCCTTGTGAATTCACCCCTCCACTTT. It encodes CASTLVNSPLHF.

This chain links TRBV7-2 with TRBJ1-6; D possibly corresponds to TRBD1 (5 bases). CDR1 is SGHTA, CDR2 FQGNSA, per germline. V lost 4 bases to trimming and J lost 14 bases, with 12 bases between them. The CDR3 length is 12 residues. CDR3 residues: CASSWEGNSLHF. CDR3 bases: TGTGCCAGCAGCTGGGAGGGGAATTCCCTCCACTTT.

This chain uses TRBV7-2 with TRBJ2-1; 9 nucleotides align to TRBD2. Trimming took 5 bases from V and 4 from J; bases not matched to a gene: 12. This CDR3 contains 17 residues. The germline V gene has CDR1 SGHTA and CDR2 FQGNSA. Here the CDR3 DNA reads TGTGCCAGCAGCCTACGAGCGGGGGGCGGGGCTTACAATGAGCAGTTCTTC. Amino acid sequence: CASSLRAGGGAYNEQFF.

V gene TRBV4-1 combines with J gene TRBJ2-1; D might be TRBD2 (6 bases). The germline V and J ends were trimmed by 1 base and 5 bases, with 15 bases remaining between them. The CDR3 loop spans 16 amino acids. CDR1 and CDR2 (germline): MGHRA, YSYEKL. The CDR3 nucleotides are TGCGCCAGCAGCCAAGTCGCGGGACTCAATAACAATGAGCAGTTCTTC. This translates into CASSQVAGLNNNEQFF.

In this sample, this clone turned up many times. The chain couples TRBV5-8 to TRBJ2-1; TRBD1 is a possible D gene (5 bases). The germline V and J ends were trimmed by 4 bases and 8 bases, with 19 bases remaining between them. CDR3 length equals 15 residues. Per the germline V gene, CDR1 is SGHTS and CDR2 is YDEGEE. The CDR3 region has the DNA TGTGCCAGCAGCCAGGACCGGAACAGGTTCGATGAGCAGTTCTTC. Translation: CASSQDRNRFDEQFF.

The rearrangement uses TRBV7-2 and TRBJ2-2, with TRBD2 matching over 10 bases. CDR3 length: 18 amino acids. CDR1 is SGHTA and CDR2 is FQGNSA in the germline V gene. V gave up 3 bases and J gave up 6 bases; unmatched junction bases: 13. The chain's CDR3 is CASSFSTLAGVVAGELFF. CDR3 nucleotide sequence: TGTGCCAGCAGCTTCTCAACCCTAGCGGGAGTTGTGGCCGGGGAGCTGTTTTTT.

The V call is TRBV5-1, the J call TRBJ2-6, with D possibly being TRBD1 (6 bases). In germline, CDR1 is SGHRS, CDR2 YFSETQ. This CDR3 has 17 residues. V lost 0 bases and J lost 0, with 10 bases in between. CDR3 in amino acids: CASSLGDRPSGANVLTF. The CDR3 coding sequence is TGCGCCAGCAGCTTGGGTGACAGGCCCTCTGGGGCCAACGTCCTGACTTTC.

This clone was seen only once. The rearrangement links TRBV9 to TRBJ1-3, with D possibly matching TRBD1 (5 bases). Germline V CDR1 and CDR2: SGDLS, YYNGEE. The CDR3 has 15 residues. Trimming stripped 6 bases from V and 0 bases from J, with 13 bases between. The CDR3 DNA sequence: TGTGCCAGCACAAGGGGCCGCAGCTCTGGAAACACCATATATTTT. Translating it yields CASTRGRSSGNTIYF.

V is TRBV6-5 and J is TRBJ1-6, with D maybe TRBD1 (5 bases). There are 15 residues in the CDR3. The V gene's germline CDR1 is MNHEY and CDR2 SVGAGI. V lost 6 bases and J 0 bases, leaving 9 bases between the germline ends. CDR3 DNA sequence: TGTGCCAGCAGCCGCCAGGGCTCCTATAATTCACCCCTCCACTTT. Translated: CASSRQGSYNSPLHF.

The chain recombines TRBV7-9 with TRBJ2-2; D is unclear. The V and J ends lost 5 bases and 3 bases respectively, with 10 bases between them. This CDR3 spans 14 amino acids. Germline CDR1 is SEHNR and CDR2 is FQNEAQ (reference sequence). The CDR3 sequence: CASSTSRDTGELFF. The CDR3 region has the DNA TGTGCCAGCAGCACGTCCCGGGACACCGGGGAGCTGTTTTTT.

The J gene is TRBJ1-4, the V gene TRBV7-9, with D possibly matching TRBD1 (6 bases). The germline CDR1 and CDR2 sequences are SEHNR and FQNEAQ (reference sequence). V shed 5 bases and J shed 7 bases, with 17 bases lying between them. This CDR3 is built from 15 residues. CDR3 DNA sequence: TGTGCCAGCAGCCGATCTACAGGGTTAGGTGAAAAACTGTTTTTT. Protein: CASSRSTGLGEKLFF.

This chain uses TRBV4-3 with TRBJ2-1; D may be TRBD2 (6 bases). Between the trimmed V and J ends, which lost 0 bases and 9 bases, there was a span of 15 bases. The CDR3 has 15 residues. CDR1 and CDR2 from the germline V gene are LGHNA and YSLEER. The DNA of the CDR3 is TGCGCCAGCAGCCAAGACGGGAGTACGGGATCTGAGCAGTTCTTC. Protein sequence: CASSQDGSTGSEQFF.